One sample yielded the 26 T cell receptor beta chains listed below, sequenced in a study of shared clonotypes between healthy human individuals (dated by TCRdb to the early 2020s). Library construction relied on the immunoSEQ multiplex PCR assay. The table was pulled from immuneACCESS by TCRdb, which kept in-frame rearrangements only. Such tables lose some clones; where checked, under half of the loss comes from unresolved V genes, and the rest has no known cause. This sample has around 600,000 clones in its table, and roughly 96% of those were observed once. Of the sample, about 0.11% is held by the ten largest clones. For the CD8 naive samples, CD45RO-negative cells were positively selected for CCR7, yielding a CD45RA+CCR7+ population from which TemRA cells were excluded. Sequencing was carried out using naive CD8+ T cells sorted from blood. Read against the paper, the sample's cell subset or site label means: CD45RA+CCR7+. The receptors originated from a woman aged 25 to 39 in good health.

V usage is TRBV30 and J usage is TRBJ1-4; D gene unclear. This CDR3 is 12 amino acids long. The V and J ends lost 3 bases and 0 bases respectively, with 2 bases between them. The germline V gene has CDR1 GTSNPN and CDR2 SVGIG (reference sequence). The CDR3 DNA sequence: TGTGCCTGGAGCGCAACTAATGAAAAACTGTTTTTT. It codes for CAWSATNEKLFF.

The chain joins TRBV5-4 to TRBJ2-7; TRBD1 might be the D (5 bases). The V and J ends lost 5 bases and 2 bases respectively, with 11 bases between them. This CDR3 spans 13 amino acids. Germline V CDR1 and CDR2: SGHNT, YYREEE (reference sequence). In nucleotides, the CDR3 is TGTGCCAGCAGGCAGGGCCCACCCTACGAGCAGTACTTC. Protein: CASRQGPPYEQYF. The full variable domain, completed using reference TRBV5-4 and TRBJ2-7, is ETGVTQSPTHLIKTRGQQVTLRCSSQSGHNTVSWYQQALGQGPQFIFQYYREEENGRGNFPPRFSGLQFPNYSSELNVNALELDDSALYLCASRQGPPYEQYFGPGTRLTVT.

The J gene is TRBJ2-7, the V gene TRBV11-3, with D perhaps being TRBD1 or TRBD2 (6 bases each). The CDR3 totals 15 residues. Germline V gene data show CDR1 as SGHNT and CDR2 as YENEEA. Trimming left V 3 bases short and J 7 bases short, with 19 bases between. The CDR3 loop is CASSLGAGGPREQYF. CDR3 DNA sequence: TGTGCCAGCAGCTTGGGTGCTGGGGGGCCGAGGGAGCAGTACTTC.

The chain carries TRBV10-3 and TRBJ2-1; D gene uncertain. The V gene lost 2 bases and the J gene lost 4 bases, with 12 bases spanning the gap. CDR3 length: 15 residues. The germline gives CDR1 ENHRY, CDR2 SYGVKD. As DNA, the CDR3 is TGTGCCATCAGTGAGCCCAGCTCTGGTTACAATGAGCAGTTCTTC. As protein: CAISEPSSGYNEQFF.

The CDR3, as DNA: TGTGCCAGCAGTTTATTCGGGACAGGGGGCCACGAGCAGTACTTC. It is translated as CASSLFGTGGHEQYF. V is TRBV28 and J is TRBJ2-7, with 12 bases matching TRBD1. V was clipped by 1 base and J by 5 bases; unmatched bases: 3. Germline V gene sequence: CDR1 MDHEN, CDR2 SYDVKM. The CDR3 loop spans 15 amino acids.

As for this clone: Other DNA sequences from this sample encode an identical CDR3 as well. The CDR3 region has the DNA TGTGCCAGCAGTTCCACCGGGACAGGGGTCACTGAAGCTTTCTTT. Amino acids: CASSSTGTGVTEAFF. The gene calls are TRBV27 and TRBJ1-1, with 10 bases lining up with TRBD1. The junction had 6 bases not matched to a gene; V was cut back by 4 bases and J by 4 bases. This CDR3 region has 15 residues. CDR1 is MNHEY, CDR2 SMNVEV, per germline (reference sequence).

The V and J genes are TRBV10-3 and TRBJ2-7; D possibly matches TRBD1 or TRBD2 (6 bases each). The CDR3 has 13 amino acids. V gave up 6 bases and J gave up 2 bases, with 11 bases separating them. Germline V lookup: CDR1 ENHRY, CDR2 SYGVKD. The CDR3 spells CAIREGTTYEQYF. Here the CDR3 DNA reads TGTGCCATCAGGGAGGGGACAACCTACGAGCAGTACTTC.

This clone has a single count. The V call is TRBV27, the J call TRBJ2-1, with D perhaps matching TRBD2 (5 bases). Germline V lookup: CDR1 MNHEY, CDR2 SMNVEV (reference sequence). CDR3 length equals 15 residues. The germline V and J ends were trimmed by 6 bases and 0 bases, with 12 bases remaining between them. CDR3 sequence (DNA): TGTGCCAGCAGCAGCGGCGGTTTCTCCTACAATGAGCAGTTCTTC. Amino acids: CASSSGGFSYNEQFF.

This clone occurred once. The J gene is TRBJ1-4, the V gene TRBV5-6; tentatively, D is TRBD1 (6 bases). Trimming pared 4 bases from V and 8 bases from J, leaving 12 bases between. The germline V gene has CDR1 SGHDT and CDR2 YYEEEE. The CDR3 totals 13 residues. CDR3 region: CASSIGGGEKLFF. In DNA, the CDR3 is TGTGCCAGCAGCATTGGGGGCGGCGAAAAACTGTTTTTT.

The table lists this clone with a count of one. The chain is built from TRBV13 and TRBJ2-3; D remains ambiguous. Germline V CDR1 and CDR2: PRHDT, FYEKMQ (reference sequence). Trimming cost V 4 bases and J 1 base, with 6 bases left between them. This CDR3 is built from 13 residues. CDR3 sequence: CASSWGGTDTQYF. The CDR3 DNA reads TGTGCCAGCAGCTGGGGTGGCACAGATACGCAGTATTTT. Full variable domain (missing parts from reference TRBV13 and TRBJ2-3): AAGVIQSPRHLIKEKRETATLKCYPIPRHDTVYWYQQGPGQDPQFLISFYEKMQSDKGSIPDRFSAQQFSDYHSELNMSSLELGDSALYFCASSWGGTDTQYFGPGTRLTVL.

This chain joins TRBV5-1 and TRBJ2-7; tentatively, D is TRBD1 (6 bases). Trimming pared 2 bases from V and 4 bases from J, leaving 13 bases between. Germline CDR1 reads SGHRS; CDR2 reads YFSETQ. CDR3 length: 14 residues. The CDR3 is CASSFSRGSYEQYF. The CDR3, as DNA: TGCGCCAGCAGCTTCTCCAGGGGTTCATACGAGCAGTACTTC.

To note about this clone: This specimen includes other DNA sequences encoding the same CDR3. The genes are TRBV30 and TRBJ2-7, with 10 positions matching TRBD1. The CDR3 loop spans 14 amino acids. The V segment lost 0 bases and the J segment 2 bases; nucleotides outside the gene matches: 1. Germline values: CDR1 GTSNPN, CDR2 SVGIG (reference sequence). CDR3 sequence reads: CAWSVGTGAYEQYF. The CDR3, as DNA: TGTGCCTGGAGTGTTGGGACAGGGGCCTACGAGCAGTACTTC.

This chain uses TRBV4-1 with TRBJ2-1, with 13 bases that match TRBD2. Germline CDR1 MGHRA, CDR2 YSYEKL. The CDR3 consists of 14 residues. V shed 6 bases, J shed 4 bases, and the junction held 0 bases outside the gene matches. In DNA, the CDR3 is TGCGCCAGCAGGGGACTAGCGGGGTACAATGAGCAGTTCTTC. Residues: CASRGLAGYNEQFF.

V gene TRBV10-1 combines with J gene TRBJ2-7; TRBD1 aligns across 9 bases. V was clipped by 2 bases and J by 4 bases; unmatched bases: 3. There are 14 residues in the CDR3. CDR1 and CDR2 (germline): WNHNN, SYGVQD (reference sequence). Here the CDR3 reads CASSEAGQGYEQYF. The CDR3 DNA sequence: TGCGCCAGCAGTGAGGCCGGACAGGGGTACGAGCAGTACTTC.

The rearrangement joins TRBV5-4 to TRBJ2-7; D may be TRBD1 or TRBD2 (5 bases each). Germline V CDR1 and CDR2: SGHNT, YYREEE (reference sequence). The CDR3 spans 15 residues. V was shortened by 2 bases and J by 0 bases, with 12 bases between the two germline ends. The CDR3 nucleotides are TGTGCCAGCAGCTTTCCGGGACGTGGCTCCTACGAGCAGTACTTC. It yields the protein CASSFPGRGSYEQYF.

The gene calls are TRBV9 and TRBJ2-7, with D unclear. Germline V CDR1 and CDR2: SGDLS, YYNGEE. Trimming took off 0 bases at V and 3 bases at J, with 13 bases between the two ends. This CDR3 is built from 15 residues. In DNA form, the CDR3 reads TGTGCCAGCAGCGTAGGGCCTAGGCCAGTCTACGAGCAGTACTTC. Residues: CASSVGPRPVYEQYF.

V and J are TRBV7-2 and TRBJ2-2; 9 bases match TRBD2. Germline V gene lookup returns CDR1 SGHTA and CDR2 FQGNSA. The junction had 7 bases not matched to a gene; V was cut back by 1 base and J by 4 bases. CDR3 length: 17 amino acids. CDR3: CASSLGYLAGRTGELFF. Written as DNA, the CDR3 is TGTGCCAGCAGCTTAGGGTATCTAGCGGGACGCACCGGGGAGCTGTTTTTT. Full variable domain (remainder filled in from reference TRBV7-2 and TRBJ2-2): GAGVSQSPSNKVTEKGKDVELRCDPISGHTALYWYRQSLGQGLEFLIYFQGNSAPDKSGLPSDRFSAERTGGSVSTLTIQRTQQEDSAVYLCASSLGYLAGRTGELFFGEGSRLTVL.

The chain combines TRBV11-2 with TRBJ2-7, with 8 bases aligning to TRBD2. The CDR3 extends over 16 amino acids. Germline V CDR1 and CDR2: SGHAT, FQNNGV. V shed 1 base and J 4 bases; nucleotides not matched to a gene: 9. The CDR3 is CASSLVSGTRGYEQYF. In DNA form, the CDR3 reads TGTGCCAGCAGCTTAGTTAGCGGGACGCGAGGTTACGAGCAGTACTTC. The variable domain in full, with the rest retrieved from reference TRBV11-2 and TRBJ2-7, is EAGVAQSPRYKIIEKRQSVAFWCNPISGHATLYWYQQILGQGPKLLIQFQNNGVVDDSQLPKDRFSAERLKGVDSTLKIQPAKLEDSAVYLCASSLVSGTRGYEQYFGPGTRLTVT.

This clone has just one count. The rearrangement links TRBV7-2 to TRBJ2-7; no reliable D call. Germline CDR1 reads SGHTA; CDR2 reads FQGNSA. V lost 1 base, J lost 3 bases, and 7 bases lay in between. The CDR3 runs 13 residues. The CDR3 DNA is TGTGCCAGCAGCTTAGGAATCTTCTACGAGCAGTACTTC. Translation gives CASSLGIFYEQYF.

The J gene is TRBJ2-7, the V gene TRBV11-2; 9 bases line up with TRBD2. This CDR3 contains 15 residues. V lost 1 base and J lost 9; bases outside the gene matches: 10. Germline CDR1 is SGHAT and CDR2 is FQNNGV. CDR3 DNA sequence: TGTGCCAGCAGCTTAGTTGCCGGGACTAGCTCCCTGCAGTACTTC. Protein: CASSLVAGTSSLQYF.

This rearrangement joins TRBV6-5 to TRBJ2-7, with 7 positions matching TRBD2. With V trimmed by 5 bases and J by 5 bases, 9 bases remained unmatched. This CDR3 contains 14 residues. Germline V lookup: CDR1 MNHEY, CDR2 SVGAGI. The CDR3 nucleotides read TGTGCCAGCAGTACCGTCGGGGGGTTCGACGAGCAGTACTTC. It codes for CASSTVGGFDEQYF.

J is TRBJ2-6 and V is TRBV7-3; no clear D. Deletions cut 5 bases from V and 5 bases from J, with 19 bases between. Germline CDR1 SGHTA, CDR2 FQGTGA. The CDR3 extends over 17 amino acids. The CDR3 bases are TGTGCCAGCAGCGGTAGGCTCTTACAAAGTCGGGCCAACGTCCTGACTTTC. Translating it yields CASSGRLLQSRANVLTF.

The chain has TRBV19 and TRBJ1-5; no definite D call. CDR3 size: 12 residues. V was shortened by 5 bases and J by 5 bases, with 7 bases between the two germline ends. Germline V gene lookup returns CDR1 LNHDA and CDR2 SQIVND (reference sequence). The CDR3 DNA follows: TGTGCCAGTAGTCCCGGGCATCAGCCCCAGCATTTT. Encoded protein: CASSPGHQPQHF.

CDR3 protein: CASSQSGRAPHEQYF. The CDR3 bases are TGTGCCAGCAGCCAGAGCGGGAGGGCCCCCCACGAGCAGTACTTC. V usage is TRBV7-6 and J usage is TRBJ2-7, with 10 bases that match TRBD2. The CDR3 contains 15 residues. After removal of 5 bases from V and 5 bases from J, the junction contained 9 bases not matched to a gene. CDR1 SGHVS and CDR2 FNYEAQ come from the germline V gene.

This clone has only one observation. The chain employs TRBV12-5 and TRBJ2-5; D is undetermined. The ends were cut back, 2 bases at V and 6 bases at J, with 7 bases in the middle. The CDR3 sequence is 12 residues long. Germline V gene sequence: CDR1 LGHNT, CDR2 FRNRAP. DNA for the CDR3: TGTGCTAGTGGTTTGAGCAGCAAGACCCAGTACTTC. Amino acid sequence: CASGLSSKTQYF.

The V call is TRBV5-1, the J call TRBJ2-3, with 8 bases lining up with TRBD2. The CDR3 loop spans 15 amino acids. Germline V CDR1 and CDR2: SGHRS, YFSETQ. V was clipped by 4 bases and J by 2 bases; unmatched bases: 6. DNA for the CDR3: TGCGCCAGCAGCGCGCAGCGGGAGATCACAGATACGCAGTATTTT. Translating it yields CASSAQREITDTQYF. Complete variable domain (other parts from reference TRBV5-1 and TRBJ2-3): KAGVTQTPRYLIKTRGQQVTLSCSPISGHRSVSWYQQTPGQGLQFLFEYFSETQRNKGNFPGRFSGRQFSNSRSEMNVSTLELGDSALYLCASSAQREITDTQYFGPGTRLTVL.